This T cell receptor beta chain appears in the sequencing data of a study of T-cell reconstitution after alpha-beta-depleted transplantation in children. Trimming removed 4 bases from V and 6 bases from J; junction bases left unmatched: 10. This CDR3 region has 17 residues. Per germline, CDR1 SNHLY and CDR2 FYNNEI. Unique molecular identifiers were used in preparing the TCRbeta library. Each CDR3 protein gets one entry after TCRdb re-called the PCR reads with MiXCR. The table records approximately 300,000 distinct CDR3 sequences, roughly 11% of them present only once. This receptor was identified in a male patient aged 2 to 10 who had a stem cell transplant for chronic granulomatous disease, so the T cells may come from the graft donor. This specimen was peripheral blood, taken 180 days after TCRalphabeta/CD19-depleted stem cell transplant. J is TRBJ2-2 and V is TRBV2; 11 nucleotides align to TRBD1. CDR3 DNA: TGTGCCAGCAGTGCCGGGGACAGGGGGTATTCAGCCGGGGAGCTGTTTTTT. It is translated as CASSAGDRGYSAGELFF.